A single sample gave rise to the 9 T cell receptor beta chains below, sequenced in a study of T cells in localized non-small cell lung cancer. The assay was immunoSEQ multiplex PCR, and TCRdb's table has in-frame clones only and misses some. This table has nearly 35,000 clones, 88% appearing once. This material consisted of peripheral blood, taken before any cancer treatment. The origin of the receptors is a woman aged 35 to 70 with stage I lung adenocarcinoma.

This chain connects TRBV13 to TRBJ1-1; D might be TRBD1 (5 bases). Trimming cost V 0 bases and J 7 bases, with 18 bases left between them. Germline V gene lookup returns CDR1 PRHDT and CDR2 FYEKMQ (reference sequence). The CDR3 totals 16 residues. The CDR3 DNA follows: TGTGCCAGCAGCTTAGGGCAGGGTCCCGCCGGGTTTGAAGCTTTCTTT. Translated, it gives CASSLGQGPAGFEAFF.

J is TRBJ1-6 and V is TRBV4-3; D gene unclear. CDR1 and CDR2 (germline): LGHNA, YSLEER. This CDR3 spans 15 amino acids. V lost 4 bases and J 3 bases, leaving 10 bases between the germline ends. Here the CDR3 DNA reads TGCGCCAGCAGCCTTGGGTCAGGCTATAATTCACCCCTCCACTTT. Protein: CASSLGSGYNSPLHF.

The rearrangement uses TRBV28 and TRBJ1-2, with 10 bases identical to TRBD1. Germline CDR1 is MDHEN and CDR2 is SYDVKM. The CDR3 consists of 15 residues. The trim removed 6 bases at V and 5 bases at J, leaving 9 bases unmatched. DNA for the CDR3: TGTGCCAGCAGCTTAATTGGGACAGGGGATTATGGCTACACCTTC. It codes for CASSLIGTGDYGYTF.

The rearrangement joins TRBV27 to TRBJ1-2; D call uncertain. Germline V lookup: CDR1 MNHEY, CDR2 SMNVEV (reference sequence). This CDR3 has 17 amino acids. Trimming removed 6 bases from V and 0 bases from J, with 20 bases in between. CDR3 sequence: CASRPHHTTLSNYGYTF. The CDR3 DNA follows: TGTGCCAGCAGGCCCCACCACACGACGCTCTCTAACTATGGCTACACCTTC.

The chain is built from TRBV11-1 and TRBJ1-1, with D possibly TRBD1 on 5 matching bases. Germline CDR1 is SGHAT and CDR2 is FQDESV (reference sequence). Trimming stripped 5 bases from V and 3 bases from J, with 19 bases between. This CDR3 region has 16 residues. CDR3 residues: CASSQEEVRVDTEAFF. The DNA for the CDR3 is TGTGCCAGCAGCCAAGAGGAGGTCAGGGTGGACACTGAAGCTTTCTTT.

The chain employs TRBV18 and TRBJ1-1, with a possible D match to TRBD1 (6 bases). This CDR3 contains 16 residues. Deletions cut 0 bases from V and 3 bases from J, with 14 bases between. The germline V gene encodes CDR1 KGHSH and CDR2 LQKENI. The CDR3 DNA follows: TGTGCCAGCTCACCACCGGTGACAGGTTCCGACACTGAAGCTTTCTTT. This gives the protein CASSPPVTGSDTEAFF. Full variable domain (remainder filled in from reference TRBV18 and TRBJ1-1): NAGVMQNPRHLVRRRGQEARLRCSPMKGHSHVYWYRQLPEEGLKFMVYLQKENIIDESGMPKERFSAEFPKEGPSILRIQQVVRGDSAAYFCASSPPVTGSDTEAFFGQGTRLTVV.

V and J are TRBV7-6 and TRBJ1-1; no reliable D call. Germline V gene sequence: CDR1 SGHVS, CDR2 FNYEAQ. V gave up 5 bases and J gave up 5 bases, with 9 bases separating them. This CDR3 is 12 amino acids long. CDR3 sequence: CASSLLGTEAFF. As DNA, the CDR3 is TGTGCCAGCAGCCTACTGGGGACTGAAGCTTTCTTT.

This clone has just one count. This chain joins TRBV9 and TRBJ2-2; D remains ambiguous. Germline CDR1 SGDLS, CDR2 YYNGEE. The V gene lost 0 bases and the J gene lost 1 base, with 16 bases spanning the gap. The CDR3 consists of 18 residues. In DNA, the CDR3 is TGTGCCAGCAGCGTAGTCACGGGTGCGTCACGGAACACCGGGGAGCTGTTTTTT. Protein: CASSVVTGASRNTGELFF.

J is TRBJ2-4 and V is TRBV5-4; TRBD2 agrees at 8 bases. The CDR3 spans 17 residues. Trimming cost V 0 bases and J 0 bases; bases outside gene matches: 5. CDR1 is SGHNT, CDR2 YYREEE, per germline (reference sequence). Written as DNA, the CDR3 is TGTGCCAGCAGCTTGGCGGGGGGGACCCTAGCCAAAAACATTCAGTACTTC. Its translation: CASSLAGGTLAKNIQYF.